This entry features one T cell receptor beta chain sequence. In this sample, this clonotype turned up a few times. Its antigen is not yet known. Qualities for individual bases were not recorded, and no much larger clone is one base off. Receptors were amplified or captured by 5' RACE. Sequencing relied on an Illumina HiSeq 2500. The second PCR ran for roughly 7 to 11 cycles and used a J-beta primer mix along with a sample-barcoded 5' primer. Each TCR beta cDNA molecule received a unique molecular identifier from a template-switch 5' adaptor carrying 12 random nucleotides. Each sample yielded at least 2.5 million CDR3-containing paired-end reads. First-strand cDNA was synthesized from all RNA with the Mint cDNA synthesis kit, primed by a TRBC-specific oligonucleotide. Following uracil-DNA glycosylase treatment, a first 18-cycle PCR with universal primers M1SS and BC2_uni_R was performed on all cDNA. On the authors' methods: Normalization of each sample was performed by random selection of 1 million high-quality reads, each carrying a distinct molecular identifier. Instead of being binned into consensus sequences, reads that shared molecular identifiers were thrown out. MiTCR, with a Q25 quality threshold and the strictest error-elimination algorithm, was used for CDR3 identification, clonotype clustering and error correction. Lower-bound total TCR beta diversity was estimated with a nonparametric unseen species model using Euler transformation. TCRdb reworked the public reads: Q25 trimming with fastp, MiXCR clone assembly, productive beta chains retained. Each CDR3 protein gets just one entry, which takes the most common genes and DNA from the rows behind it. TCRdb's processing, not the authors', yielded these V and J calls. This sample has 700,000 to 850,000 distinct CDR3 sequences in its table, and under 40% of those were observed once. The ten largest make up over 10% of the sample.

This record comes from a study of blood T cells in healthy people across ages (dated by TCRdb to between 2015 and 2017). Concerning the study at large: In model experiments, template switching captured roughly one uniquely barcoded TCR beta cDNA molecule for every two T cells. To avoid experimental bias, donors of different ages were distributed randomly across sequencing lanes. Two additional independent replicas of 1 million unique cDNA reads from the same blood draw were analyzed for two donors (one aged 18 to 30 and one aged 80 or older). Age-related changes in TCR beta repertoire diversity were measured in the study by deep sequencing normalized with unique cDNA molecular identifiers. Donors were grouped into four age groups: young (average roughly 16 years), middle-aged (around 39), aged (approximately 58) and long-lived (around 80).

General findings and caveats noted by the study authors: Observed TCR beta diversity correlated strongly with the percentage of naive T cells measured by flow cytometry. Because the CMV infection status of the donors was unknown, age-related changes in expanded clonotypes may potentially have been confounded. As age increased, observed TCR beta diversity per million T cells dropped in a roughly linear way, and a significant reduction was already evident by age 40. Compared with the aged group, more naive CD4+ T cells, fewer expanded clones and increased TCR diversity were shown by the long-lived group, suggesting age selection. Conclusive comparison of naive and antigen-experienced compartments was prevented by the profiling of bulk unsorted PBMCs. Estimates of total diversity based on one million sequenced T cells were considered lower bounds and underestimates.

The donors were roughly 39 Caucasian individuals from Russia, aged roughly 6 to 90 years, who were systemically healthy. Each donor gave roughly 9.5 milliliters of peripheral blood, collected into EDTA-treated Vacutainer tubes. Ficoll-Paque density-gradient centrifugation was used to isolate PBMCs, with at least 6.5 million per sample. Trizol reagent was used to extract total RNA from PBMCs, with at least 6 micrograms per sample. For every donor, an aliquot of PBMCs went through flow cytometry to measure the percentages of naive CD45RAhigh/CD27high T cells. The receptor was isolated from a man aged 18 to 30 in good health. The sequenced material came from blood.

In nucleotides, the sequence is TGCGCCAGCAGCCAACAGACAGGGCACACAGATACGCAGTATTTT. Translated, it reads CASSQQTGHTDTQYF. The sequence joins TRBV4-3 to TRBJ2-3, with 7 central nucleotides matching TRBD1. The CDR1 and CDR2 encoded by the germline V gene are LGHNA and YSLEER. CDR3 length: 15 amino acids, cysteine to phenylalanine. Kept here is only the CDR3 DNA, which spans 45 bases and is read in frame from base 1. Unmatched junction bases come to 4, with V trimmed by 2 bases and J by 2 bases.